These 28 T cell receptor beta chains share one sample of origin, sequenced in a study of blood T cells in healthy people across ages. A J-beta primer mix and a sample-barcoded 5' primer were used in a second PCR of about 7 to 12 cycles. TCRdb fed the 5' RACE reads into MiXCR, producing one record per CDR3 protein. The sample lists around 790,000 distinct CDR3 sequences, roughly 44% occurring once. The specimen sequenced was blood. The receptor set was obtained from a man in his 60s in good health.

To note about this clonotype: In this CDR3 the conserved last residue, phenylalanine or tryptophan, is missing, so a read error is likely. The V gene is TRBV16, the J gene TRBJ1-2; D remains unclear. Germline V gene data show CDR1 as KGHSY and CDR2 as FQNENV. V dropped 4 bases and J dropped 10 bases, with 13 bases sitting between them. The CDR3 loop spans 12 amino acids. The CDR3: CASSPVGRDYTV. The DNA of the CDR3 is TGTGCCAGCAGCCCCGTCGGGCGGGACTACACCGTC.

CDR3 in DNA: TGTGCCAGCAGCATGACACCGGAAGGTTACAATGAGCAGTTCTTC. It encodes CASSMTPEGYNEQFF. J is TRBJ2-1 and V is TRBV7-3; D ambiguous. The V gene lost 5 bases and the J gene lost 4 bases, with 15 bases spanning the gap. Germline lookup yields CDR1 SGHTA and CDR2 FQGTGA. The CDR3 loop spans 15 amino acids.

The chain uses TRBV29-1 and TRBJ2-5; the D is unclear. There are 13 residues in the CDR3. The V gene lost 5 bases and the J gene lost 5 bases, with 15 bases spanning the gap. Germline V gene lookup returns CDR1 SQVTM and CDR2 ANQGSEA. The CDR3 sequence: CSVKDPEVETQYF. The CDR3 DNA is TGCAGCGTTAAGGATCCCGAAGTGGAGACCCAGTACTTC.

The gene calls are TRBV29-1 and TRBJ2-1; no reliable D call. V was clipped by 3 bases and J by 10 bases, with 10 bases between them. This CDR3 contains 11 residues. From germline, CDR1 is SQVTM and CDR2 ANQGSEA. The CDR3 coding sequence is TGCAGCGTTGAGATAGCTGGCGAGCAGTTCTTC. The encoded protein is CSVEIAGEQFF.

This rearrangement joins TRBV3-1 to TRBJ2-5; 10 bases are shared with TRBD2. The ends lost 1 base at V and 4 bases at J; junction bases unmatched: 9. The CDR3 has 17 amino acids. Germline-derived CDR1 and CDR2 are LGHDT and YNNKEL (reference sequence). This CDR3 is CASSQGLAGGKGETQYF. The CDR3 nucleotides are TGTGCCAGCAGCCAAGGACTAGCGGGTGGCAAGGGAGAGACCCAGTACTTC.

The chain couples TRBV12-3 or TRBV12-4 to TRBJ2-7; the D is unclear. Trimming removed 3 bases at V and 3 bases at J, with 9 bases between. This CDR3 is built from 13 residues. DNA of the CDR3: TGTGCCAGCAGTTTTGGGGTCCTCTACGAGCAGTACTTC. Its translation is CASSFGVLYEQYF.

The gene calls are TRBV20-1 and TRBJ1-6; D unresolved. This CDR3 is built from 14 residues. V was shortened by 5 bases and J by 5 bases, with 13 bases between the two germline ends. The germline gives CDR1 DFQATT, CDR2 SNEGSKA (reference sequence). CDR3: CSAFRMGDNSPLHF. The CDR3 nucleotides read TGCAGTGCTTTTCGAATGGGAGATAATTCACCCCTCCACTTT.

This sequence joins TRBV29-1 and TRBJ2-7, with 10 positions matching TRBD2. The J call may be faulty, since TRBJ2-5 better matches the DNA end. The CDR3 length is 15 residues. Germline CDR1 SQVTM, CDR2 ANQGSEA. The CDR3 DNA reads as TGCAGCGTCACAATAACTAGCGGGATACAAGAGACCCAGTACTTC. Protein product: CSVTITSGIQETQYF.

This clonotype was observed a handful of times. The rearrangement links TRBV9 to TRBJ1-2, with D perhaps TRBD1 (5 bases). V dropped 3 bases and J dropped 5 bases, with 8 bases sitting between them. Germline V gives CDR1 SGDLS, CDR2 YYNGEE. CDR3 length: 12 residues. The CDR3 bases are TGTGCCAGCAGCGCCGCAGGGTATGGCTACACCTTC. Its protein product is CASSAAGYGYTF.

The chain combines TRBV20-1 with TRBJ1-2; D not certain. V was cut by 8 bases and J by 0 bases, with 10 bases left in between. CDR3 size: 12 residues. Per germline, CDR1 DFQATT and CDR2 SNEGSKA (reference sequence). In DNA form, the CDR3 reads TGCAGTACCGACGGGTCTAACTATGGCTACACCTTC. It encodes CSTDGSNYGYTF.

This chain joins TRBV25-1 and TRBJ2-5; possibly TRBD1 for D (6 bases). Germline V gene lookup returns CDR1 MGHDK and CDR2 SYGVNS. Trimming left V 0 bases short and J 4 bases short, with 6 bases between. The CDR3 is 13 residues long. The CDR3 bases are TGTGCCAGCAGTGAATACAGGGGAGAGACCCAGTACTTC. Protein product: CASSEYRGETQYF.

The rearrangement uses TRBV20-1 and TRBJ1-5, with 9 bases that match TRBD1. In germline, CDR1 is DFQATT, CDR2 SNEGSKA (reference sequence). Losses at the gene ends were 2 bases for V and 4 bases for J; bases not matched to a gene: 9. The CDR3 totals 16 residues. The CDR3: CSARSMGGQGNQPQHF. Written as DNA, the CDR3 is TGCAGTGCTAGATCCATGGGGGGACAGGGAAATCAGCCCCAGCATTTT.

V gene TRBV20-1 combines with J gene TRBJ1-4; D might be TRBD1 (5 bases). The germline CDR1 and CDR2 sequences are DFQATT and SNEGSKA (reference sequence). The germline V and J ends were trimmed by 2 bases and 4 bases, with 11 bases remaining between them. The CDR3 totals 14 residues. The DNA for the CDR3 is TGCAGTGCTAGACAGACAGCAGATAATGAAAAACTGTTTTTT. Its translation: CSARQTADNEKLFF.

About this clonotype: The germline gene is not matched at one end of the junction; a read error may be the cause. J is TRBJ2-6 and V is TRBV3-1, with D possibly TRBD1 on 6 matching bases. The CDR3 runs to 15 residues. Germline V gene data show CDR1 as LGHDT and CDR2 as YNNKEL (reference sequence). The CDR3 DNA follows: TGTGCCAGCAGTCGAGGGGGTCCTGGGACCAACGTCCTGACTTTC. The encoded protein is CASSRGGPGTNVLTF.

This clonotype was found once. This chain connects TRBV27 to TRBJ1-2; 8 nucleotides line up with TRBD1. The V segment lost 8 bases and the J segment 7 bases; nucleotides outside the gene matches: 6. Germline-derived CDR1 and CDR2 are MNHEY and SMNVEV (reference sequence). This CDR3 has 12 amino acids. CDR3 protein: CASQGQGSGYTF. CDR3 in DNA: TGTGCCAGCCAAGGACAGGGAAGTGGCTACACCTTC.

This clonotype has only one observation. This sequence joins TRBV3-1 and TRBJ1-2; possibly TRBD1 for D (6 bases). CDR3 length equals 13 residues. The V end lost 0 bases, the J end lost 7 bases, and 9 bases lay between the germline ends. CDR1 and CDR2 (germline): LGHDT, YNNKEL (reference sequence). The CDR3 DNA sequence: TGTGCCAGCAGCCAAGACAGGGGTCTTGGCTACACCTTC. It is translated as CASSQDRGLGYTF.

The chain links TRBV10-3 to TRBJ2-7, with D possibly TRBD2 on 7 matching bases. V lost 10 bases and J lost 2, with 15 bases in between. CDR3 length: 13 amino acids. Germline CDR1 and CDR2: ENHRY and SYGVKD. The CDR3 loop is CATRTAGPYEQYF. CDR3 bases: TGTGCCACCCGGACAGCGGGGCCCTACGAGCAGTACTTC.

For this clonotype: A read error may explain this, as a much larger clone is one base away. The J gene is TRBJ2-5, the V gene TRBV12-3 or TRBV12-4; possibly TRBD1 for D (5 bases). The CDR3 extends over 14 amino acids. The ends were cut back, 5 bases at V and 11 bases at J, with 21 bases in the middle. The CDR3 DNA reads TGTGCCAGCAGTGTATACGACAGCTCCTACGGGCAGTACTTC. Translating gives CASSVYDSSYGQYF.

This clonotype occurred a few times. V and J are TRBV12-3 or TRBV12-4 and TRBJ1-5; D is possibly TRBD1 (6 bases). The CDR3 runs to 15 residues. Trimming removed 3 bases at V and 3 bases at J, with 12 bases between. The CDR3 loop reads CASSFGGAPNQPQHF. The DNA of the CDR3 is TGTGCCAGCAGTTTCGGGGGGGCCCCCAATCAGCCCCAGCATTTT.

This clonotype showed up just a few times. The chain uses TRBV7-6 and TRBJ2-3; 10 positions agree with TRBD1. CDR1 and CDR2 from the germline V gene are SGHVS and FNYEAQ. The CDR3 is 18 amino acids. Unmatched junction bases numbered 9, after V lost 1 base and J lost 2 bases. This CDR3 is CASSLEGTGERVTDTQYF. In DNA form, the CDR3 reads TGTGCCAGCAGCTTAGAGGGGACAGGGGAGAGGGTCACAGATACGCAGTATTTT.

This sequence joins TRBV11-2 and TRBJ2-1; D possibly matches TRBD1 or TRBD2 (5 bases each). V lost 3 bases and J lost 8, with 17 bases in between. The CDR3 covers 15 residues. Germline values: CDR1 SGHAT, CDR2 FQNNGV. CDR3 residues: CASSFDAGTRHEQFF. In DNA form, the CDR3 reads TGTGCCAGCAGCTTTGACGCCGGGACGAGGCATGAGCAGTTCTTC.

This clonotype was found a few times. This sequence joins TRBV20-1 and TRBJ2-5; TRBD1 matches at 7 bases. The CDR3 length is 13 residues. Losses at the gene ends were 5 bases for V and 4 bases for J; bases not matched to a gene: 7. Germline V gene sequence: CDR1 DFQATT, CDR2 SNEGSKA (reference sequence). The CDR3 reads CSAQSTGIETQYF. Written as DNA, the CDR3 is TGCAGTGCTCAATCGACAGGGATAGAGACCCAGTACTTC.

There are a few counts of this clonotype. The V call is TRBV18, the J call TRBJ2-7; a weak D match, TRBD2 (6 bases). Germline V gene data show CDR1 as KGHSH and CDR2 as LQKENI. The CDR3 consists of 14 residues. Trimming took off 3 bases at V and 3 bases at J, with 12 bases between the two ends. The CDR3 DNA reads as TGTGCCAGCTCACCGGAGCTAGCGATCTACGAGCAGTACTTC. Translated: CASSPELAIYEQYF.

The V and J genes are TRBV6-1 and TRBJ1-2, with D possibly being TRBD1 (5 bases). The germline gives CDR1 MNHNS, CDR2 SASEGT. V was pared by 8 bases and J by 4 bases, with 17 bases between. The CDR3 extends over 14 amino acids. DNA for the CDR3: TGTGCCAGCGTGGGAGACAGCCAGAGCTATGGCTACACCTTC. It translates to CASVGDSQSYGYTF.

The V gene is TRBV20-1, the J gene TRBJ2-4; maybe TRBD2 (6 bases). CDR1 DFQATT and CDR2 SNEGSKA come from the germline V gene (reference sequence). The CDR3 runs 16 residues. V was pared by 1 base and J by 3 bases, with 16 bases between. CDR3 nucleotide sequence: TGCAGTGCTAGAGGGACTACCCTTTTAGGCAAAAACATTCAGTACTTC. Translation gives CSARGTTLLGKNIQYF.

The table lists this clonotype with a few counts. CDR3 sequence: CASSQMETQYF. The CDR3 DNA reads TGTGCCAGCAGCCAGATGGAGACCCAGTACTTC. The chain combines TRBV7-2 with TRBJ2-5; D gene ambiguous. The germline gives CDR1 SGHTA, CDR2 FQGNSA. The CDR3 totals 11 residues. The V end lost 5 bases, the J end lost 5 bases, and 6 bases lay between the germline ends.

J is TRBJ2-7 and V is TRBV6-2 or TRBV6-3, with D possibly being TRBD1 (6 bases). Trimming cost V 6 bases and J 1 base, with 13 bases left between them. The germline V gene encodes CDR1 MNHEY and CDR2 SVGEGT. The CDR3 totals 14 residues. The CDR3 DNA is TGTGCCAGCAGCCGAACACAGGGATCCTACGAGCAGTACTTC. It is translated as CASSRTQGSYEQYF.

This chain connects TRBV15 to TRBJ2-1; either TRBD1 or TRBD2 may supply D (5 bases each). Germline CDR1 and CDR2: LNHNV and YYDKDF (reference sequence). The CDR3 runs 15 residues. Between the trimmed V and J ends, which lost 5 bases and 5 bases, there was a span of 16 bases. The DNA for the CDR3 is TGTGCCACCAGCGGGGGTAGGAATCGGCACAATGAGCAGTTCTTC. This codes for CATSGGRNRHNEQFF.